These 12 T cell receptor beta chains came from one sample sequenced in a study of cytomegalovirus exposure and HLA in healthy donors. PCR primers comprised 60 Vbeta and 13 Jbeta primers. Sequenced by immunoSEQ multiplex PCR; TCRdb stores in-frame clones only, minus some. The profile shows 90,000 to 110,000 clones, under 85% of them singletons. Sequences were obtained from PBMCs. These receptors were obtained from a woman aged 45 to 65 in good health and CMV-seropositive.

The chain uses TRBV9 and TRBJ2-3; tentative D call: TRBD2 (6 bases). The CDR3 is 15 amino acids. Germline V lookup: CDR1 SGDLS, CDR2 YYNGEE. V lost 3 bases and J lost 0, with 11 bases in between. The CDR3 spells CASSGLGGSTDTQYF. The CDR3 coding sequence is TGTGCCAGCAGCGGCTTGGGGGGTAGCACAGATACGCAGTATTTT.

This rearrangement joins TRBV4-1 to TRBJ1-4; D is perhaps TRBD1 (6 bases). Germline values: CDR1 MGHRA, CDR2 YSYEKL. The CDR3 runs 15 residues. V gave up 1 base and J gave up 5 bases, with 11 bases separating them. In DNA form, the CDR3 reads TGCGCCAGCAGCCAAGGGGACAAGTTGAATGAAAAACTGTTTTTT. It is translated as CASSQGDKLNEKLFF.

For this clone: Distinct nucleotide sequences in the sample also encode this CDR3. This chain connects TRBV7-3 to TRBJ2-5; 8 nucleotides agree with TRBD2. J was trimmed by 4 bases and V by 5 bases; bases with no gene match: 3. The germline V gene has CDR1 SGHTA and CDR2 FQGTGA. This CDR3 spans 13 amino acids. This CDR3 is CASSLREGETQYF. The CDR3 bases are TGTGCCAGCAGCCTCCGGGAGGGAGAGACCCAGTACTTC.

This rearrangement joins TRBV2 to TRBJ1-2, with 11 bases lining up with TRBD1. Germline V gives CDR1 SNHLY, CDR2 FYNNEI. Trimming cost V 4 bases and J 8 bases; bases outside gene matches: 9. The CDR3 contains 15 residues. The CDR3 DNA reads as TGTGCCAGCAGTGTGGGACAGGGGGAGAAATTAGGCTACACCTTC. Its protein product is CASSVGQGEKLGYTF.

This clone was seen a few times. The chain links TRBV7-2 to TRBJ2-1; the D gene is possibly TRBD2 (6 bases). The V and J ends lost 0 bases and 4 bases respectively, with 13 bases between them. CDR3 length: 16 residues. Germline V gene sequence: CDR1 SGHTA, CDR2 FQGNSA. The CDR3, as DNA: TGTGCCAGCAGCTTAGCGCCGCGGGGTTTATACAATGAGCAGTTCTTC. Its protein is CASSLAPRGLYNEQFF. Filled out from reference TRBV7-2 and TRBJ2-1, the complete variable domain reads GAGVSQSPSNKVTEKGKDVELRCDPISGHTALYWYRQSLGQGLEFLIYFQGNSAPDKSGLPSDRFSAERTGGSVSTLTIQRTQQEDSAVYLCASSLAPRGLYNEQFFGPGTRLTVL.

The chain links TRBV6-6 to TRBJ2-1; perhaps TRBD2 as D (6 bases). CDR3 size: 14 residues. Germline V gene data show CDR1 as MNHNY and CDR2 as SVGAGI (reference sequence). V was trimmed by 5 bases and J by 5 bases, leaving 13 bases between them. The CDR3 DNA follows: TGTGCCAGCAGTCCGAGGTGGGGGGACAATGAGCAGTTCTTC. Its protein is CASSPRWGDNEQFF.

In its sample, this clone was seen a few times. The chain is built from TRBV19 and TRBJ1-2; tentatively, D is TRBD1 (6 bases). The V and J ends lost 2 bases and 4 bases respectively, with 11 bases between them. CDR1 LNHDA and CDR2 SQIVND come from the germline V gene (reference sequence). The CDR3 totals 14 residues. In nucleotides, the CDR3 is TGTGCCAGTAGTATAAACACAGGGCTCTATGGCTACACCTTC. It codes for CASSINTGLYGYTF.

The rearrangement joins TRBV10-2 to TRBJ2-5; 7 nucleotides agree with TRBD1. The DNA end is more similar to TRBJ2-7, so the J call may be wrong. Germline-derived CDR1 and CDR2 are WSHSY and SAAADI. This CDR3 is built from 16 residues. CDR3 coding DNA: TGCGCCAGCAGTGGTATACGGGGACAGAGCTCCTACGAGCAGTACTTC. The encoded protein is CASSGIRGQSSYEQYF.

A word on this clone: An end of the junction differs from the germline gene, which may be a read error. The chain recombines TRBV7-9 with TRBJ2-1, with a weak D call TRBD2 (6 bases). CDR1 is SEHNR, CDR2 FQNEAQ, per germline (reference sequence). CDR3 length equals 14 residues. The CDR3 region has the DNA TGTGCCAGCAGCAAGACTAGTAGATACAATGAGCAGCTCTTC. Translation gives CASSKTSRYNEQLF.

The chain has TRBV7-8 and TRBJ2-7; TRBD2 agrees at 14 bases. Losses at the gene ends were 5 bases for V and 2 bases for J; bases not matched to a gene: 8. The CDR3 extends over 17 amino acids. Per the germline V gene, CDR1 is SGHVS and CDR2 is FQNEAQ. The CDR3 is CASSPGLAGGMTYEQYF. As DNA, the CDR3 is TGTGCCAGCAGCCCCGGACTAGCGGGGGGAATGACCTACGAGCAGTACTTC.

This rearrangement joins TRBV2 to TRBJ1-3, with D unresolved. In germline, CDR1 is SNHLY, CDR2 FYNNEI. This CDR3 region has 12 residues. Trimming took 3 bases from V and 9 from J, leaving 9 bases between them. CDR3 sequence (DNA): TGTGCCAGCAGTGACAGTTCCCCCACCATATATTTT. Translated: CASSDSSPTIYF. Supplemented by reference TRBV2 and TRBJ1-3, the full variable domain reads EPEVTQTPSHQVTQMGQEVILRCVPISNHLYFYWYRQILGQKVEFLVSFYNNEISEKSEIFDDQFSVERPDGSNFTLKIRSTKLEDSAMYFCASSDSSPTIYFGEGSWLTVV.

In its sample, this clone was seen a few times. The chain recombines TRBV2 with TRBJ1-5; 8 bases align to TRBD1. V dropped 6 bases and J dropped 7; count of bases not matched to a gene: 5. The CDR3 is 13 amino acids. Looked up from germline, CDR1 is SNHLY and CDR2 is FYNNEI. The CDR3 loop is CASREDRDQPQHF. CDR3 sequence (DNA): TGTGCCAGCAGGGAGGACAGGGACCAGCCCCAGCATTTT.